This T cell receptor beta chain originates from a study of T-cell reconstitution after alpha-beta-depleted transplantation in children. TCRbeta library construction was performed incorporating unique molecular identifiers. TCRdb ran MiXCR on the PCR reads and lists one entry per CDR3 protein. There are 330,000 or so distinct CDR3 sequences in the sample; about a tenth occur only once, and more than 2% lies in the top ten. This CDR3 contains 15 residues. CDR1 is SQVTM and CDR2 is ANQGSEA in the germline V gene. J was trimmed by 5 bases and V by 6 bases; bases with no gene match: 11. Material: PBMCs from the stem cell graft donor, obtained from the stem cell graft. The receptor's source is a human donor who donated a stem cell graft to a child with acute lymphoblastic leukemia. The chain is built from TRBV29-1 and TRBJ2-5; the match to TRBD2 covers 11 bases. The CDR3 sequence is CSVLGLAGGWETQYF. DNA of the CDR3: TGCAGCGTCCTTGGACTAGCGGGCGGATGGGAGACCCAGTACTTC. Full variable domain (rest looked up from reference TRBV29-1 and TRBJ2-5): SAVISQKPSRDICQRGTSLTIQCQVDSQVTMMFWYRQQPGQSLTLIATANQGSEATYESGFVIDKFPISRPNLTFSTLTVSNMSPEDSSIYLCSVLGLAGGWETQYFGPGTRLLVL.